Listed below are T cell receptor beta chains from one sample, sequenced in a study of blood T cells in healthy people across ages. TCRdb itself ran the 5' RACE reads through MiXCR, one entry per CDR3 protein. The repertoire holds around 1,500,000 distinct CDR3 sequences, approximately 30% seen once, with more than 6% in the top ten. The sample taken for sequencing was blood. These receptor sequences come from a woman under 40 in good health. The CDR3 runs from the conserved cysteine through the conserved F or W.

J: TRBJ2-7; V: TRBV7-9; CDR3: CASSLFPGQGYEQYF
J: TRBJ2-1; V: TRBV10-3; CDR3: CAISEKRERNEQFF
J: TRBJ1-1; V: TRBV5-1; CDR3: CASSKEGAGNTEAFF
J: TRBJ1-5; V: TRBV28; CDR3: CASSPLSRGGVQPQHF
J: TRBJ2-5; V: TRBV10-3; CDR3: CAISESWGNNNEQYF
J: TRBJ1-1; V: TRBV7-6; CDR3: CASSLDSYRIDTEAFF
J: TRBJ2-1; V: TRBV7-2; CDR3: CASSSKREWVNEQFF
J: TRBJ1-5; V: TRBV24-1; CDR3: CACGGGGNQPQHF
J: TRBJ2-5; V: TRBV28; CDR3: CASSGWDPDTETQYF
J: TRBJ2-5; V: TRBV5-6; CDR3: CASSFGAASLRETQYF
J: TRBJ2-3; V: TRBV28; CDR3: CASRRTGKATDTQYF
J: TRBJ2-7; V: TRBV29-1; CDR3: CSVGRGSEQYF
J: TRBJ2-5; V: TRBV12-3/TRBV12-4; CDR3: CASSLIQGAEETQYF
J: TRBJ2-3; V: TRBV20-1; CDR3: CSARDPRANTDTQYF
J: TRBJ1-2; V: TRBV12-3/TRBV12-4; CDR3: CAVAGAANNYGYTF
J: TRBJ2-1; V: TRBV6-2/TRBV6-3; CDR3: CASSSPFSEREQFF
J: TRBJ2-1; V: TRBV4-1; CDR3: CASSQVGERGGPSPSYNEQFF